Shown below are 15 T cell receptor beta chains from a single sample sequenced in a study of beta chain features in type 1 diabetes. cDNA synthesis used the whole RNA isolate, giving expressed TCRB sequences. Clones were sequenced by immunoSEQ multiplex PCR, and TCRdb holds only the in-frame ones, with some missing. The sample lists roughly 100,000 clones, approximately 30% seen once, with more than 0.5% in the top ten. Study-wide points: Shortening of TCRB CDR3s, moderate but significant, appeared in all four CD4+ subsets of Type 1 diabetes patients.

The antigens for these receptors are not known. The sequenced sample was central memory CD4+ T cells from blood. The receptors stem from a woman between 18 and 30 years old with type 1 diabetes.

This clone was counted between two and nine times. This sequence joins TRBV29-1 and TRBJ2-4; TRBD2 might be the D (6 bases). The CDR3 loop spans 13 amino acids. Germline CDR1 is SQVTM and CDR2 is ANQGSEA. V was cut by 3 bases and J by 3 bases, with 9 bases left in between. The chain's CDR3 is CSVEGAGKNIQYF. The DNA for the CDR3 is TGCAGCGTTGAGGGAGCGGGCAAAAACATTCAGTACTTC.

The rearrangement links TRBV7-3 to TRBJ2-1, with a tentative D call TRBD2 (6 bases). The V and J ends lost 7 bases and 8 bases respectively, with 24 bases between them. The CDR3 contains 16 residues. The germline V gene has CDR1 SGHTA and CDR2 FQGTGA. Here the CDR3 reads CASTQCGATDLDEQFF. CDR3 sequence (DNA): TGTGCCAGCACCCAGTGCGGGGCAACGGATTTGGATGAGCAGTTCTTC.

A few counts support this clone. The CDR3 sequence: CASSATRNTEAFF. The CDR3 region has the DNA TGTGCCAGCAGCGCGACAAGGAACACTGAAGCTTTCTTT. This sequence joins TRBV11-2 and TRBJ1-1; D is unresolved. V was clipped by 5 bases and J by 1 base, with 8 bases between them. This CDR3 contains 13 residues. Germline V gives CDR1 SGHAT, CDR2 FQNNGV.

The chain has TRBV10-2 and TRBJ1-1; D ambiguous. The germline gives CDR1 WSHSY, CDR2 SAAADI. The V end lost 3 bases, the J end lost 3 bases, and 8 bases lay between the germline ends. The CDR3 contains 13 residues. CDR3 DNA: TGCGCCAGCAGTGACCAGAAGTACACTGAAGCTTTCTTT. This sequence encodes CASSDQKYTEAFF.

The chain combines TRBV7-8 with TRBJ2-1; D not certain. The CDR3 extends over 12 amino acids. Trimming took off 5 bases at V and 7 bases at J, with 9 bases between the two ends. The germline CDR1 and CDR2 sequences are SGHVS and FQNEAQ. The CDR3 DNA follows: TGTGCCAGCAGCCCCTCTAGGAATGAGCAGTTCTTC. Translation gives CASSPSRNEQFF. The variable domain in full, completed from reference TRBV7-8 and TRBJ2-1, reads GAGVSQSPRYKVAKRGQDVALRCDPISGHVSLFWYQQALGQGPEFLTYFQNEAQLDKSGLPSDRFFAERPEGSVSTLKIQRTQQEDSAVYLCASSPSRNEQFFGPGTRLTVL.

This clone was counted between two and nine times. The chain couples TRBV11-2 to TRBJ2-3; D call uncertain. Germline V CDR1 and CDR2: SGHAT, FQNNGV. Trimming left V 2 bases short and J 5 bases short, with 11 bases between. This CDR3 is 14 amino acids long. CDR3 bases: TGTGCCAGCAGCTTAAGCTTGGTGGTAGATACGCAGTATTTT. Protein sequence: CASSLSLVVDTQYF.

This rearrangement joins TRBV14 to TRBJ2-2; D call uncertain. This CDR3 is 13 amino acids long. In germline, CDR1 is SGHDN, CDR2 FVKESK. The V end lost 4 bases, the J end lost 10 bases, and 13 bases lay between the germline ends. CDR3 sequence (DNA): TGTGCCAGCAGCCCCTTCAACGGGTTGGAGCTGTTTTTT. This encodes CASSPFNGLELFF. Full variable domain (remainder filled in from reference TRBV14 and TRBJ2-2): EAGVTQFPSHSVIEKGQTVTLRCDPISGHDNLYWYRRVMGKEIKFLLHFVKESKQDESGMPNNRFLAERTGGTYSTLKVQPAELEDSGVYFCASSPFNGLELFFGEGSRLTVL.

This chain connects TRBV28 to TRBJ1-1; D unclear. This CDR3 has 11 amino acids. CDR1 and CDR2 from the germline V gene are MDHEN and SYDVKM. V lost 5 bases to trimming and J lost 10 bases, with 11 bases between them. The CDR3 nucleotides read TGTGCCAGCAGTGTACAGATTTTAGCTTTCTTT. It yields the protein CASSVQILAFF.

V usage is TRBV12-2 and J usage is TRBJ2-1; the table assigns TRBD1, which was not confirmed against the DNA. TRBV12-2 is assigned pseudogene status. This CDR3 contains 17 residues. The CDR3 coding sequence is TGTGCAAGTCGCTTCGTCACAGGGGGAGGGTGGTACAATGAGCAGTTCTTC. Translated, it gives CASRFVTGGGWYNEQFF.

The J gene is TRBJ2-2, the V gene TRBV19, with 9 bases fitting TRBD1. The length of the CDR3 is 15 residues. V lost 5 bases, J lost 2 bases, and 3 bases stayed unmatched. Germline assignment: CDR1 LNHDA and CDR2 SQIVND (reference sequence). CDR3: CASSGTGRNTGELFF. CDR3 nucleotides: TGTGCCAGTAGTGGGACAGGGCGAAACACCGGGGAGCTGTTTTTT.

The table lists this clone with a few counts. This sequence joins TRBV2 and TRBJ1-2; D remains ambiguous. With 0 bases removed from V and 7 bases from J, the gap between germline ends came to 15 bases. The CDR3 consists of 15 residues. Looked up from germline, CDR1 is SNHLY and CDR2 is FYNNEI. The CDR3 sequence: CASSEALTGFGGYTF. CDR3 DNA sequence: TGTGCCAGCAGTGAAGCTCTGACGGGGTTTGGTGGCTACACCTTC.

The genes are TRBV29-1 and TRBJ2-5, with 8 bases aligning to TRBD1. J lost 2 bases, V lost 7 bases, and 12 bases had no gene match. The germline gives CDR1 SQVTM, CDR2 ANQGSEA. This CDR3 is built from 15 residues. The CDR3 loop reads CSAGRGTGRQETQYF. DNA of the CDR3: TGCAGCGCCGGAAGAGGGACAGGTCGTCAAGAGACCCAGTACTTC. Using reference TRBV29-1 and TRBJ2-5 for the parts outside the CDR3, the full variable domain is SAVISQKPSRDICQRGTSLTIQCQVDSQVTMMFWYRQQPGQSLTLIATANQGSEATYESGFVIDKFPISRPNLTFSTLTVSNMSPEDSSIYLCSAGRGTGRQETQYFGPGTRLLVL.

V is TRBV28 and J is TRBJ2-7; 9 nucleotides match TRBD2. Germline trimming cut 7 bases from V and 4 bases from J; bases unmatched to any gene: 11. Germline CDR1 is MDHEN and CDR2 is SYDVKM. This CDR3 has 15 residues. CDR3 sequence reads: CASMGFGGGVYEQYF. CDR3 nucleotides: TGTGCCAGCATGGGTTTCGGCGGGGGGGTGTACGAGCAGTACTTC.

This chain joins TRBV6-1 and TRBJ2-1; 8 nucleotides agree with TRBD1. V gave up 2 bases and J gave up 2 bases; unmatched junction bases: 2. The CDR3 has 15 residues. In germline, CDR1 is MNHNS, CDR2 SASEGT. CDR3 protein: CASSERDRPYNEQFF. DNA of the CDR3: TGTGCCAGCAGTGAACGGGACAGGCCCTACAATGAGCAGTTCTTC.

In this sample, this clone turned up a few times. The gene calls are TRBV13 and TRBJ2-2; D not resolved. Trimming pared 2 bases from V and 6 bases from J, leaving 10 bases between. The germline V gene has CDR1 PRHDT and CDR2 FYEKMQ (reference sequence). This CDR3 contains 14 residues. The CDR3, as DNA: TGTGCCAGCAGCTTATGGCTTCCAGCCGGGGAGCTGTTTTTT. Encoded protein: CASSLWLPAGELFF. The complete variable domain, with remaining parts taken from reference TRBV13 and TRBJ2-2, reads AAGVIQSPRHLIKEKRETATLKCYPIPRHDTVYWYQQGPGQDPQFLISFYEKMQSDKGSIPDRFSAQQFSDYHSELNMSSLELGDSALYFCASSLWLPAGELFFGEGSRLTVL.